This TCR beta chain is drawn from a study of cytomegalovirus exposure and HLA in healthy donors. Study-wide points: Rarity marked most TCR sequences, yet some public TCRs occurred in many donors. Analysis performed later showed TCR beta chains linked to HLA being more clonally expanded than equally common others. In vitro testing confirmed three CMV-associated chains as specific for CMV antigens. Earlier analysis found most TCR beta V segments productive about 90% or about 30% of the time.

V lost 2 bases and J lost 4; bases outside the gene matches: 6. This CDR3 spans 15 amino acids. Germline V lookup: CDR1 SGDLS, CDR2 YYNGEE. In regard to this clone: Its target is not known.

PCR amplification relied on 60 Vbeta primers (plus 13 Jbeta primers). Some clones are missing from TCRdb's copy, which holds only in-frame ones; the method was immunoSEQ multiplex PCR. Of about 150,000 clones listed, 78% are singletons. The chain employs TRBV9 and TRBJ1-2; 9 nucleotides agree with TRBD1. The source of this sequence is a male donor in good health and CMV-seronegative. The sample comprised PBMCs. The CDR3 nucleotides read TGTGCCAGCAGCGTGGGGACAGGGCCACCCTATGGCTACACCTTC. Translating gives CASSVGTGPPYGYTF. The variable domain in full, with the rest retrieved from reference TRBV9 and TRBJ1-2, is DSGVTQTPKHLITATGQRVTLRCSPRSGDLSVYWYQQSLDQGLQFLIQYYNGEERAKGNILERFSAQQFPDLHSELNLSSLELGDSALYFCASSVGTGPPYGYTFGSGTRLTVV.